The present T cell receptor beta chain was sequenced within a study of CD8+ T cells in alopecia areata. Study-wide results and caveats: Compared with mice, patients displayed less clear TCR sharing, possibly for HLA-related reasons. Compared with normal scalp, lesional scalp had higher clonality and more expanded CD8+ clones.

Extracted from the samples, RNA was reverse transcribed into cDNA to serve as the sequencing template. Generated by immunoSEQ multiplex PCR, the TCRdb table keeps only in-frame clones and is missing some. Of around 130,000 clones listed, 58% are singletons. V was shortened by 2 bases and J by 0 bases, with 13 bases between the two germline ends. The germline CDR1 and CDR2 sequences are MNHEY and SVGAGI. The CDR3 has 16 amino acids. Patients with alopecia areata provided lesional scalp punch biopsies as well as peripheral blood. Sorting from PBMCs produced CD4+ and CD8+ T cells. A few counts support this clone. Its antigen remains unknown.

The input for sequencing was CD4+ T cells sorted from blood, taken at week 0. The V and J genes are TRBV6-5 and TRBJ1-1; maybe TRBD1 (5 bases). The sequence was obtained from a human donor with alopecia areata. CDR3 nucleotides: TGTGCCAGCAGTTACATAAGGGGCAGAATGAACACTGAAGCTTTCTTT. This codes for CASSYIRGRMNTEAFF.